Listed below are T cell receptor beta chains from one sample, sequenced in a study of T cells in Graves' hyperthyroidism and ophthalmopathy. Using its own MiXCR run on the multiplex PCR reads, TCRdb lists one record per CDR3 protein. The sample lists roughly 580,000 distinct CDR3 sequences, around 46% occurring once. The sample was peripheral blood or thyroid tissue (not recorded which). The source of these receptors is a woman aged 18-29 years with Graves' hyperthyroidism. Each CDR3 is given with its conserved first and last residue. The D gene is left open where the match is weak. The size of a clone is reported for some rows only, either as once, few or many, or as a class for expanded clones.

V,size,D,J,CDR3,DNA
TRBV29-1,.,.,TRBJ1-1,CSVGGEGSTEAFF,TGCAGCGTGGGGGGTGAGGGTAGCACTGAAGCTTTCTTT
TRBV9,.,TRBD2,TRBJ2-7,CASSALAGTEEQYF,TGTGCCAGCAGCGCACTAGCGGGAACCGAGGAGCAGTACTTC
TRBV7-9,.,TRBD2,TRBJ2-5,CASSLVAGGPSTKRTQYF,TGTGCCAGCAGCTTAGTGGCGGGAGGGCCTTCTACCAAGAGGACCCAGTACTTC
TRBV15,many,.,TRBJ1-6,CATSRGHNSPLHF,TGTGCCACCAGCAGAGGACATAATTCACCCCTCCACTTT
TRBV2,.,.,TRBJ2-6,CASSVQALAYVLTF,TGTGCCAGCAGTGTACAAGCGTTGGCCTACGTCCTGACTTTC
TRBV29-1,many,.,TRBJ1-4,CSVEVAEGEKLFF,TGCAGCGTTGAGGTTGCAGAGGGAGAAAAACTGTTTTTT
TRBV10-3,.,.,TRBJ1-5,CAISEGSSRVSGKYSNQPQHF,TGTGCCATCAGCGAAGGGTCCTCCAGGGTTTCGGGGAAATATAGCAATCAGCCCCAGCATTTT
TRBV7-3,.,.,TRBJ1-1,CASSHRWAETGMNTEAFF,TGTGCCAGCAGCCATAGGTGGGCGGAGACCGGAATGAACACTGAAGCTTTCTTT
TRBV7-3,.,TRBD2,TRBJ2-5,CASSPALAGGSETQYF,TGTGCCAGCAGCCCTGCGCTAGCGGGAGGCTCAGAGACCCAGTACTTC
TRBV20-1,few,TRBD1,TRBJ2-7,CSAGGTGTYEQYF,TGCAGTGCTGGAGGGACAGGAACCTACGAGCAGTACTTC
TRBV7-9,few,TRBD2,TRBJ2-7,CASSSGLAKNEQYF,TGTGCCAGCAGCTCGGGACTAGCGAAGAACGAGCAGTACTTC
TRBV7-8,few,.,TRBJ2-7,CASSYLDSSYEQYF,TGTGCCAGCAGTTATCTGGACAGTTCCTACGAGCAGTACTTC
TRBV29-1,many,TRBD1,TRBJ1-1,CSTYPDRANMNTEAFF,TGCAGCACCTACCCGGACAGGGCTAACATGAACACTGAAGCTTTCTTT
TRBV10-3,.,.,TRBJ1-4,CAISEARREKLFF,TGTGCCATCAGTGAGGCGAGGAGGGAAAAACTGTTTTTT
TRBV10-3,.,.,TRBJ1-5,CAISDWDTNQPQHF,TGTGCCATCAGTGATTGGGACACCAATCAGCCCCAGCATTTT
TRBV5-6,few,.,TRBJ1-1,CASSETGATEAFF,TGTGCCAGCAGCGAGACAGGCGCTACTGAAGCTTTCTTT
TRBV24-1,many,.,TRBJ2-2,CATSDGTGELFF,TGTGCCACCAGTGATGGCACCGGGGAGCTGTTTTTT
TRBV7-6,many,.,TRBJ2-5,CASSFLGNQETQYF,TGTGCCAGCAGCTTTTTGGGAAACCAAGAGACCCAGTACTTC
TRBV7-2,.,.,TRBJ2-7,CASRPVDGGLPEQYF,TGTGCCAGCAGACCCGTCGACGGAGGGTTGCCCGAGCAGTACTTC
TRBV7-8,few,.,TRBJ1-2,CASSHGVGYGYTF,TGTGCCAGCAGCCACGGGGTCGGCTATGGCTACACCTTC
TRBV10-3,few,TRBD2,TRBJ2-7,CASSQGRREMPYEQYF,TGTGCCAGCAGCCAAGGCCGGCGGGAGATGCCCTACGAGCAGTACTTC
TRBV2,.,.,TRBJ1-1,CASSLGQSSTEAFF,TGTGCCAGCAGTTTAGGTCAGAGCAGCACTGAAGCTTTCTTT
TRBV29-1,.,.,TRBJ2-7,CSSLSYEQYF,TGCAGCTCCCTAAGCTACGAGCAGTACTTC
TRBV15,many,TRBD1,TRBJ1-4,CATSRGNRGHEKLFF,TGTGCCACCAGCAGAGGGAACAGGGGACATGAAAAACTGTTTTTT
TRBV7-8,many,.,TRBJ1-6,CASSLDRVSPLHF,TGTGCCAGCAGCTTAGATCGGGTCTCACCCCTCCACTTT
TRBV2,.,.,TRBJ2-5,CASRLLESQGGQETQYF,TGTGCCAGCAGGTTATTGGAAAGCCAAGGAGGGCAAGAGACCCAGTACTTC
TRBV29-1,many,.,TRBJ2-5,CSVAAGGRLQTQYF,TGCAGCGTTGCAGCTGGGGGCAGGCTTCAGACCCAGTACTTC
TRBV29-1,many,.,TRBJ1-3,CSALQSSGNTIYF,TGCAGCGCCTTACAGAGCTCTGGAAACACCATATATTTT
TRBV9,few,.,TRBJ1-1,CASSVGRETEAFF,TGTGCCAGCAGCGTGGGTCGGGAGACTGAAGCTTTCTTT
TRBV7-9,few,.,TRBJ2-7,CASSLYPEVYEQYF,TGTGCCAGCAGCTTATACCCCGAGGTCTACGAGCAGTACTTC
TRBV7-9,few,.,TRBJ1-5,CASSPGPGYNQPQHF,TGTGCCAGCAGCCCGGGGCCGGGATACAATCAGCCCCAGCATTTT
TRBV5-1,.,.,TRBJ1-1,CASRFGHSMNTEAFF,TGCGCCAGCAGATTCGGACATTCTATGAACACTGAAGCTTTCTTT